A single T cell receptor (beta chain) is shown here with its context. Its target is not known. This specimen belongs to a study of identical twins. Study-wide results and caveats: Weaker excess twin sharing was observed in beta out-of-frame sequences.

This CDR3 is built from 13 residues. The V gene's germline CDR1 is DFQATT and CDR2 SNEGSKA (reference sequence). V dropped 3 bases and J dropped 5 bases, with 13 bases sitting between them. TCRdb re-derived calls from the 5' RACE reads in MiXCR, one entry per CDR3 protein. Seen here are some 690,000 distinct CDR3 sequences, 21% observed once, and the top ten hold approximately 4.3%. These sequences were also reported in another study, on T cells expressing NK-cell markers. This second study notes: Underlying the TCR beta repertoires were sorted CD3+CD56+NKG2C+, CD3+CD56+NKG2C- and CD3+CD56-NKG2C+ T cells. The CD3+CD56-NKG2C+ fraction of a handful of donors was likewise dominated by these clonotypes.

The clonotype originates from a woman between 18 and 29 years old in good health. This rearrangement joins TRBV20-1 to TRBJ1-1, with no clear D. The material sequenced was PBMCs. DNA of the CDR3: TGCAGTGCTAGGTCGCAGTTTTTTACTGAAGCTTTCTTT. Translation: CSARSQFFTEAFF.